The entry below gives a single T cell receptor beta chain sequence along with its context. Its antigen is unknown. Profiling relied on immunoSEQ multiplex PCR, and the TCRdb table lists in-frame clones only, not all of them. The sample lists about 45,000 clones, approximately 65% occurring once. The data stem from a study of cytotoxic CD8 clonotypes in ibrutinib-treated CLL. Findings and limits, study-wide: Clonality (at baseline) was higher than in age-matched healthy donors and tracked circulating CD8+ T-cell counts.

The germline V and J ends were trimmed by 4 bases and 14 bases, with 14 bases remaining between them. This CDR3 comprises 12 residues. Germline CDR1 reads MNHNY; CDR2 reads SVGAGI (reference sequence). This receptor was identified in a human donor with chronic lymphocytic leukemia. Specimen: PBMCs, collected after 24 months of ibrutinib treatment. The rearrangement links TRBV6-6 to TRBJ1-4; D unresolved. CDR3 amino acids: CASSLITGSLFF. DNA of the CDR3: TGTGCCAGCAGTTTAATTACCGGTTCGCTGTTTTTT.